This T cell receptor (beta chain) emerged from a study of T cell changes during pregnancy in multiple sclerosis (dated by TCRdb to about 2019). A note on the overall study: Changes in the T cell repertoire over the course of pregnancy were examined in this study in women with multiple sclerosis.

Reading the germline V gene gives CDR1 SNHLY and CDR2 FYNNEI. Its CDR3 holds 14 amino acids, cysteine through phenylalanine. The only DNA kept is the CDR3, 42 bases in frame from the first base. Trimming leaves V shorter by 5 bases and J shorter by 9 bases, with the junction holding 8 bases beyond the gene matches. In the case of this clone: This receptor's antigen is unknown. Base qualities are missing; no much larger clone stands one base away.

Library preparation used the immunoSEQ multiplex PCR assay. TCRdb retrieved this table from immuneACCESS and kept in-frame rearrangements only. Not all clones are present; in checked studies, unresolved V genes account for under half, and no reason is known for the remainder. The table for this sample lists 85,000 to 95,000 clones; 91% of them were counted only once. The ten top clones hold approximately 1.7% of the sample. Sequencing was performed on peripheral blood, taken after pregnancy. The origin of this receptor is a female donor in good health, enrolled as a control in a pregnancy study. The chain is made from TRBV2 and TRBJ1-5; 9 bases in between match TRBD1. The sequence in DNA is TGTGCCAGCAGTCCTCGGACAGGGGAGGTGCCCCAGCATTTT. It is translated as CASSPRTGEVPQHF.